This T cell receptor beta chain is drawn from a study of T cells in Graves' hyperthyroidism and ophthalmopathy. This clonotype was detected ten times or more. The antigen remains undetermined. The study, taken as a whole, reports: Ophthalmopathy was distinguished from stable hyperthyroidism by 13 V-J signatures.

Amplified TCR beta CDR3 regions came from RNA transcripts. A set of HTBI primers served as the primers for a first-round RT-PCR of the TCR CDR3. Each CDR3 protein gets one entry after TCRdb re-called the multiplex PCR reads with MiXCR. The sample lists 550,000 to 650,000 distinct CDR3 sequences; approximately 15% were seen once. The CDR3 contains 15 residues. Germline V CDR1 and CDR2: SGDLS, YYNGEE. The V segment lost 6 bases and the J segment 2 bases; nucleotides outside the gene matches: 10. Orbital computed tomography, thyroid ultrasound, serum thyroxine and TRAb, and clinical symptoms together informed the diagnoses. The blood sample predates any ophthalmopathy symptoms, coming from first hyperthyroidism diagnosis. Approximately 10 ml of fresh peripheral blood supplied the PBMCs.

The chain recombines TRBV9 with TRBJ2-5; 7 bases align to TRBD1. The source material was blood. The source is a woman between 25 and 40 years old with Graves' hyperthyroidism that later progressed to Graves' ophthalmopathy. For the CDR3, the DNA is TGTGCCAGCAACGGAGCCGGGACAGATCAAGAGACCCAGTACTTC. Translating it yields CASNGAGTDQETQYF.